What follows are 26 T cell receptor beta chains derived from one specimen sequenced in a study of cytomegalovirus exposure and HLA in healthy donors. PCR was performed using 60 Vbeta and 13 Jbeta primers. Profiling relied on immunoSEQ multiplex PCR, and the TCRdb table lists in-frame clones only, not all of them. This table holds 65,000 to 85,000 clones, approximately 88% found once. The sequenced sample was PBMCs. All receptors derive from a woman aged 50 to 65 in good health and CMV-seronegative.

The chain links TRBV19 to TRBJ2-3; a possible D gene is TRBD1 (5 bases). Trimming cost V 6 bases and J 0 bases, with 10 bases left between them. The length of the CDR3 is 14 residues. Germline-derived CDR1 and CDR2 are LNHDA and SQIVND (reference sequence). CDR3 DNA: TGTGCCAGTAGCCAACAGGCTAGCACAGATACGCAGTATTTT. Translation gives CASSQQASTDTQYF.

This clone was detected once. The J gene is TRBJ1-6, the V gene TRBV2, with D perhaps matching TRBD1 (5 bases). The CDR3 has 14 amino acids. Germline V CDR1 and CDR2: SNHLY, FYNNEI. With 6 bases removed from V and 10 bases from J, the gap between germline ends came to 16 bases. In DNA form, the CDR3 reads TGTGCCAGCAGCGTTTCGACAGAGTCATCACCCCTCCACTTT. Amino acids: CASSVSTESSPLHF.

V gene TRBV7-9 combines with J gene TRBJ2-2; no definite D call. Germline V gene data show CDR1 as SEHNR and CDR2 as FQNEAQ (reference sequence). This CDR3 has 16 residues. Trimming removed 5 bases at V and 2 bases at J, with 15 bases between. CDR3 nucleotide sequence: TGTGCCAGCAGCCGGTTTTCGGAGACCAACACCGGGGAGCTGTTTTTT. This encodes CASSRFSETNTGELFF.

Regarding this clone: The sample contains more than one DNA sequence encoding this CDR3. The chain couples TRBV30 to TRBJ1-2; weak D call: TRBD1 (5 bases). CDR1 is GTSNPN, CDR2 SVGIG, per germline (reference sequence). V was pared by 0 bases and J by 8 bases, with 10 bases between. The CDR3 spans 12 residues. The CDR3 DNA follows: TGTGCCTGGAGTGTCACGGGGGACGGCTACACCTTC. Translation gives CAWSVTGDGYTF.

The chain couples TRBV18 to TRBJ2-7; TRBD1 matches at 10 bases. V lost 4 bases, J lost 1 base, and 4 bases stayed unmatched. Per germline, CDR1 KGHSH and CDR2 LQKENI. The CDR3 is made up of 15 amino acids. In DNA, the CDR3 is TGTGCCAGCTCACTCGGACAGGGGGTTTCCTACGAGCAGTACGTC. Translating gives CASSLGQGVSYEQYV.

The chain's CDR3 is CASPLTRGSNQPQHF. The CDR3 bases are TGCGCCAGCCCCCTGACGAGGGGGAGCAATCAGCCCCAGCATTTT. The chain combines TRBV10-1 with TRBJ1-5; D is possibly TRBD1 (6 bases). Trimming shortened V by 8 bases and J by 1 base, and 15 bases separated the two germline ends. The CDR3 is made up of 15 amino acids. Germline V gene data show CDR1 as WNHNN and CDR2 as SYGVQD (reference sequence).

This rearrangement joins TRBV6-6 to TRBJ1-2, with D perhaps matching TRBD1 (5 bases). V lost 2 bases, J lost 8 bases, and 15 bases lay in between. Per germline, CDR1 MNHNY and CDR2 SVGAGI (reference sequence). The CDR3 sequence is 14 residues long. The CDR3 sequence is CASSYGGFVRGYTF. CDR3 sequence (DNA): TGTGCCAGCAGTTACGGGGGGTTCGTGAGGGGCTACACCTTC.

The rearrangement links TRBV2 to TRBJ2-5; TRBD2 aligns across 7 bases. The CDR3 extends over 13 amino acids. Trimming took 7 bases from V and 1 from J; bases not matched to a gene: 3. Per germline, CDR1 SNHLY and CDR2 FYNNEI. CDR3 coding DNA: TGTGCCAGCAAATGGGGGGGCCAAGAGACCCAGTACTTC. This encodes CASKWGGQETQYF. The entire variable domain, with the rest obtained from reference TRBV2 and TRBJ2-5, is as follows: EPEVTQTPSHQVTQMGQEVILRCVPISNHLYFYWYRQILGQKVEFLVSFYNNEISEKSEIFDDQFSVERPDGSNFTLKIRSTKLEDSAMYFCASKWGGQETQYFGPGTRLLVL.

The genes are TRBV5-1 and TRBJ2-7, with 10 nucleotides matching TRBD2. J was trimmed by 6 bases and V by 1 base; bases with no gene match: 16. The CDR3 is 18 residues long. Germline V lookup: CDR1 SGHRS, CDR2 YFSETQ. The CDR3, as DNA: TGCGCCAGCAGCTTGAAGGCTAGCGGGAGTCTCGCGGGTCTCGAGCAGTACTTC. Translated: CASSLKASGSLAGLEQYF.

The V gene is TRBV15, the J gene TRBJ2-7, with D possibly TRBD1 on 6 matching bases. V dropped 5 bases and J dropped 5 bases, with 19 bases sitting between them. This CDR3 is 15 amino acids long. Germline lookup yields CDR1 LNHNV and CDR2 YYDKDF (reference sequence). Here the CDR3 reads CATSDEGVQGNEQYF. CDR3 DNA sequence: TGTGCCACCAGCGACGAAGGGGTACAGGGTAACGAGCAGTACTTC.

The J gene is TRBJ2-3, the V gene TRBV5-6, with 7 bases lining up with TRBD1. J lost 2 bases, V lost 5 bases, and 11 bases had no gene match. The CDR3 extends over 16 amino acids. CDR1 and CDR2 (germline): SGHDT, YYEEEE. The CDR3 nucleotides are TGTGCCAGCAGTTCCCTTGACAGGGCTGTCACAGATACGCAGTATTTT. This sequence encodes CASSSLDRAVTDTQYF.

The chain carries TRBV6-1 and TRBJ1-3; 7 bases are a match to TRBD1. Germline values: CDR1 MNHNS, CDR2 SASEGT. The length of the CDR3 is 15 residues. The trim removed 4 bases at V and 7 bases at J, leaving 10 bases unmatched. CDR3 nucleotide sequence: TGTGCCAGCAGTGGCAGGGGGGTCATCGGGAACACCATATATTTT. It translates to CASSGRGVIGNTIYF.

This chain links TRBV7-3 with TRBJ1-1, with a weak D call TRBD1 (5 bases). Trimming removed 5 bases from V and 1 base from J, with 11 bases in between. The CDR3 runs to 14 residues. CDR1 SGHTA and CDR2 FQGTGA come from the germline V gene. The CDR3 DNA reads as TGTGCCAGCAGCCAGTCAACAGGGAACACTGAAGCTTTCTTT. Amino acid sequence: CASSQSTGNTEAFF.

The V and J genes are TRBV6-1 and TRBJ1-3, with 10 bases identical to TRBD1. This CDR3 is built from 16 residues. Germline CDR1 and CDR2: MNHNS and SASEGT. Trimming at V came to 4 bases and at J to 4 bases, leaving 7 bases not matched to a gene. CDR3 bases: TGTGCCAGCAGTGGCCGACAGGGGGCTGTCGGAAACACCATATATTTT. This codes for CASSGRQGAVGNTIYF.

This clone was counted a few times. V usage is TRBV28 and J usage is TRBJ2-5, with D possibly TRBD1 on 5 matching bases. V lost 8 bases, J lost 0 bases, and 10 bases lay in between. Germline CDR1 and CDR2: MDHEN and SYDVKM. The CDR3 runs 13 residues. CDR3 nucleotides: TGTGCCAGCCTTCAGGGAAACCAAGAGACCCAGTACTTC. As protein: CASLQGNQETQYF.

The rearrangement uses TRBV4-3 and TRBJ2-5; D is perhaps TRBD2 (6 bases). This CDR3 is built from 15 residues. Germline-derived CDR1 and CDR2 are LGHNA and YSLEER. The V end was cut by 1 base, the J end by 0 bases, with 9 bases between. CDR3 bases: TGCGCCAGCAGCCAAGTAGCGGCCTACCAAGAGACCCAGTACTTC. Encoded protein: CASSQVAAYQETQYF.

This rearrangement joins TRBV21-1 to TRBJ2-6; the table's D call of TRBD2 was not tested on the DNA. TRBV21-1 is tagged as a pseudogene. The CDR3 loop spans 17 amino acids. CDR3 sequence reads: CASSTTRRETGANVLTF. The CDR3 nucleotides read TGTGCCAGCAGCACGACACGGCGGGAGACTGGGGCCAACGTCCTGACTTTC.

The V gene is TRBV25-1, the J gene TRBJ1-2, with 10 bases aligning to TRBD1. Germline V gene sequence: CDR1 MGHDK, CDR2 SYGVNS. This CDR3 contains 15 residues. CDR3 loop: CATWGQGLTSGGYTF. The CDR3 region has the DNA TGTGCTACCTGGGGACAGGGGCTGACATCGGGTGGCTACACCTTC.

The rearrangement uses TRBV7-2 and TRBJ1-1; D remains unclear. Trimming removed 5 bases from V and 1 base from J, with 8 bases in between. Germline V CDR1 and CDR2: SGHTA, FQGNSA. The CDR3 is 13 residues long. The CDR3 region has the DNA TGTGCCAGCAGCCCCCACAAGAACACTGAAGCTTTCTTT. Its translation is CASSPHKNTEAFF.

This chain uses TRBV5-1 with TRBJ2-7, with 10 bases matching TRBD1. The CDR3 is 14 amino acids. Germline loops: CDR1 SGHRS, CDR2 YFSETQ. J was trimmed by 3 bases and V by 0 bases; bases with no gene match: 0. The CDR3 nucleotides read TGCGCCAGCAGCTTGGGGGACAGGGGCTACGAGCAGTACTTC. It translates to CASSLGDRGYEQYF.

The rearrangement uses TRBV4-2 and TRBJ1-3; TRBD1 might be the D (5 bases). This CDR3 has 14 residues. Germline CDR1 and CDR2: LGHNA and YNFKEQ. Trimming left V 4 bases short and J 8 bases short, with 15 bases between. The CDR3 reads CASSLPMGEDTIYF. The CDR3 DNA reads TGTGCCAGCAGCCTGCCTATGGGGGAGGACACCATATATTTT.

The chain links TRBV27 to TRBJ1-2; TRBD1 matches at 7 bases. There are 14 residues in the CDR3. With 6 bases clipped from V and 4 bases from J, the junction kept 8 bases outside the gene matches. The germline V gene encodes CDR1 MNHEY and CDR2 SMNVEV (reference sequence). The CDR3 sequence: CASSPGQSRYGYTF. The CDR3 DNA reads as TGTGCCAGCAGCCCGGGACAGAGTCGCTATGGCTACACCTTC.

The V and J genes are TRBV19 and TRBJ2-7; 7 bases agree with TRBD1. After removal of 10 bases from V and 1 base from J, the junction contained 10 bases not matched to a gene. CDR3 length equals 14 residues. CDR1 LNHDA and CDR2 SQIVND come from the germline V gene (reference sequence). CDR3 nucleotide sequence: TGTGCCACATCCGACAGGGCTGAATCCTACGAGCAGTACTTC. Translation: CATSDRAESYEQYF.

This chain uses TRBV9 with TRBJ2-5, with TRBD2 identical over 9 bases. V dropped 3 bases and J dropped 5; count of bases not matched to a gene: 14. Germline loops: CDR1 SGDLS, CDR2 YYNGEE. The CDR3 length is 17 residues. CDR3 sequence (DNA): TGTGCCAGCAGCGCCGGGACTAGCAAGGAAGTAGGTGAGACCCAGTACTTC. Amino acid sequence: CASSAGTSKEVGETQYF. Together with reference TRBV9 and TRBJ2-5, the CDR3 gives the full variable domain: DSGVTQTPKHLITATGQRVTLRCSPRSGDLSVYWYQQSLDQGLQFLIQYYNGEERAKGNILERFSAQQFPDLHSELNLSSLELGDSALYFCASSAGTSKEVGETQYFGPGTRLLVL.

This clone has just a few counts. This chain uses TRBV28 with TRBJ2-7; 8 bases align to TRBD1. CDR1 and CDR2 from the germline V gene are MDHEN and SYDVKM. This CDR3 has 20 amino acids. The J segment lost 2 bases and the V segment lost 2 bases, leaving 20 bases of the junction unmatched. CDR3 region: CASSLQYGTGLHGVPYEQYF. CDR3 sequence (DNA): TGTGCCAGCAGTTTACAGTATGGGACAGGTCTCCACGGGGTTCCCTACGAGCAGTACTTC.

This clone was seen once. In the same sample, other DNA sequences code for this CDR3. This chain uses TRBV28 with TRBJ2-5; possible D gene TRBD2, 6 bases. Germline CDR1 reads MDHEN; CDR2 reads SYDVKM. The CDR3 spans 13 residues. V was pared by 2 bases and J by 4 bases, with 8 bases between. The CDR3 loop reads CASSLRLVETQYF. The CDR3 bases are TGTGCCAGCAGTTTAAGACTAGTAGAGACCCAGTACTTC.